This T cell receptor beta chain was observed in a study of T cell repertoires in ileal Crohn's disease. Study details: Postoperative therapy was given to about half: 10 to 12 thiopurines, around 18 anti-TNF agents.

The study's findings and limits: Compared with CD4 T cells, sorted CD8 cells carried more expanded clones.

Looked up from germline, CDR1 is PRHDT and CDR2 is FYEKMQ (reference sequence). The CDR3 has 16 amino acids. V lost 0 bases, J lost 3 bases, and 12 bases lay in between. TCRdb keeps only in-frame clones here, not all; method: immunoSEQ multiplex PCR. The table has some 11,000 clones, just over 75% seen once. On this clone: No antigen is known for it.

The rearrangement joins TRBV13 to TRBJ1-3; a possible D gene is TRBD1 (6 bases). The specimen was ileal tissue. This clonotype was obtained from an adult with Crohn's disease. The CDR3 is CASSLGRQGFGNTIYF. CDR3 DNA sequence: TGTGCCAGCAGCTTAGGCCGGCAGGGGTTTGGAAACACCATATATTTT.